This is a list of T cell receptor beta chains from one sample in a study of T cells in Graves' hyperthyroidism and ophthalmopathy. TCRdb called the multiplex PCR reads again in MiXCR, with one record for every CDR3 protein. This table holds approximately 270,000 distinct CDR3 sequences, 13% to 15% found once. The sample comprised blood. Every receptor here comes from a middle-aged woman with Graves' hyperthyroidism that later progressed to Graves' ophthalmopathy. The CDR3 runs from the conserved cysteine through the conserved F or W. D genes are given only for firm matches. Some rows have no size entry. The others give once, few or many, or a class for an expanded clone.

J gene | V gene | clone size | D gene | CDR3 DNA | CDR3 protein
TRBJ2-1 | TRBV11-2 | - | TRBD2 | TGTGCCAGCAGCTTTCCGGGACTAGCCCCACGTTTGGGGCAGTTCTTC | CASSFPGLAPRLGQFF
TRBJ2-3 | TRBV3-1 | many | - | TGTGCCAGCAGCCCTCGGAGGGGCTCAGATACGCAGTATTTT | CASSPRRGSDTQYF
TRBJ2-3 | TRBV28 | many | - | TGTGCCAGCAGTTTACGAGGGACTCGGAGGGGCACAGATACGCAGTATTTT | CASSLRGTRRGTDTQYF
TRBJ2-1 | TRBV5-4 | - | TRBD1 | TGTGCCAGCAGCTGGGCGGTGACAGGGTATGAGCAGTTCTTC | CASSWAVTGYEQFF
TRBJ1-4 | TRBV11-2 | many | - | TGTGCCAGCAGCTTAGCCGGTGTCTTAGGAGAAAAACTGTTTTTT | CASSLAGVLGEKLFF
TRBJ2-3 | TRBV28 | many | TRBD2 | TGTGCCAGCAGTTTATCCCTAACTGATGGGACTAGCGGGAGCACAGATACGCAGTATTTT | CASSLSLTDGTSGSTDTQYF
TRBJ1-4 | TRBV4-1 | - | - | TGCGCCAGCAGCCAGGTCCGTAATGAAAAACTGTTTTTT | CASSQVRNEKLFF
TRBJ2-7 | TRBV11-1 | many | - | TGTGCCAGCAGCTTAGCCAGGGGCTCCTACGAGCAGTACTTC | CASSLARGSYEQYF
TRBJ2-3 | TRBV7-9 | - | - | TGTGCCAGCGGGGGGGACAGAAACACAGATACGCAGTATTTT | CASGGDRNTDTQYF
TRBJ1-6 | TRBV30 | many | - | TGTGCCTGGAGTCTCCCCGGTGGAGGGATTAATTCACCCCTCCACTTT | CAWSLPGGGINSPLHF
TRBJ2-7 | TRBV18 | many | - | TGTGCCAGCTCACCAGTTCCTAGCTACAACTCCTACGAGCAGTACTTC | CASSPVPSYNSYEQYF
TRBJ1-2 | TRBV27 | many | - | TGTGCCAGCAGTTTATCGTCGGGGCTTGGCTACACCTTC | CASSLSSGLGYTF
TRBJ2-4 | TRBV25-1 | many | - | TGTGCCAGCAGTGATTCTGTAGCCAAAAACATTCAGTACTTC | CASSDSVAKNIQYF
TRBJ1-1 | TRBV19 | many | TRBD1 | TGTGCCAGTAGAACAGGGGGCATCACTGAAGCTTTCTTT | CASRTGGITEAFF
TRBJ2-1 | TRBV2 | many | TRBD2 | TGTGCCAGCAGTGTTATAGCGGGAGGGCCGGGAGTAGATGAGCAGTTCTTC | CASSVIAGGPGVDEQFF
TRBJ1-5 | TRBV24-1 | - | - | TGTGCCACCAGTGCCAGGTTTAGCAATCAGCCCCAGCATTTT | CATSARFSNQPQHF
TRBJ2-1 | TRBV19 | many | - | TGTGCCAGTAGTATACAACCAAGGGACTTAGGGGAGCAGTTCTTC | CASSIQPRDLGEQFF
TRBJ2-2 | TRBV28 | many | - | TGTGCCAGCAGTTTCCGGGGGAACACCGGGGAGCTGTTTTTT | CASSFRGNTGELFF